The 6 T cell receptor beta chains below all came from one sample that was sequenced in a study of blood T cell repertoires in COVID-19. This table comes from immunoSEQ multiplex PCR, and its TCRdb copy is limited to in-frame clones, with some not included. The sample includes under 200,000 clones, about 80% of them seen just once. Material: PBMCs or T cells enriched from blood (not recorded which). These receptor sequences come from a woman aged 60 to 75 who had recovered from COVID-19.

The V gene is TRBV7-7, the J gene TRBJ2-2; maybe TRBD2 (5 bases). CDR1 is SSHAT and CDR2 is FNYEAQ in the germline V gene (reference sequence). The CDR3 consists of 15 residues. Trimming shortened V by 3 bases and J by 8 bases, and 16 bases separated the two germline ends. The CDR3 reads CASSLNSAGQGELFF. Written as DNA, the CDR3 is TGTGCCAGCAGCTTGAATTCGGCGGGTCAGGGGGAGCTGTTTTTT. Filled out from reference TRBV7-7 and TRBJ2-2, the complete variable domain reads GAGVSQSPRYKVTKRGQDVTLRCDPISSHATLYWYQQALGQGPEFLTYFNYEAQPDKSGLPSDRFSAERPEGSISTLTIQRTEQRDSAMYRCASSLNSAGQGELFFGEGSRLTVL.

This clone has just one count. This chain uses TRBV20-1 with TRBJ2-5, with D perhaps matching TRBD1 (6 bases). This CDR3 contains 13 residues. V shed 3 bases and J shed 3 bases, with 11 bases lying between them. Germline-derived CDR1 and CDR2 are DFQATT and SNEGSKA (reference sequence). The CDR3 region is CSASRDIKETQYF. In nucleotides, the CDR3 is TGCAGTGCTAGTCGGGACATCAAAGAGACCCAGTACTTC.

The CDR3 DNA reads as TGTGCCAGCTCCAAAGGCGAGGGTGCGAACGAGCAGTACTTC. Translation gives CASSKGEGANEQYF. V and J are TRBV6-5 and TRBJ2-7; maybe TRBD2 (5 bases). The CDR3 spans 14 residues. Trimming left V 8 bases short and J 5 bases short, with 19 bases between. The germline CDR1 and CDR2 sequences are MNHEY and SVGAGI.

The chain links TRBV14 to TRBJ1-2, with 8 nucleotides matching TRBD1. After removal of 6 bases from V and 7 bases from J, the junction contained 7 bases not matched to a gene. This CDR3 is built from 13 residues. CDR1 is SGHDN, CDR2 FVKESK, per germline. The CDR3 sequence: CASSPGQATGYTF. CDR3 sequence (DNA): TGTGCCAGCAGTCCGGGACAGGCGACTGGCTACACCTTC.

The V call is TRBV7-3, the J call TRBJ2-1, with D perhaps TRBD1 (6 bases). Between the trimmed V and J ends, which lost 3 bases and 6 bases, there was a span of 12 bases. There are 14 residues in the CDR3. Germline-derived CDR1 and CDR2 are SGHTA and FQGTGA. For the CDR3, the DNA is TGTGCCAGCAGCTTCGGGACAACGGGCAATGAGCAGTTCTTC. This translates into CASSFGTTGNEQFF. The full variable domain, its missing parts supplied by reference TRBV7-3 and TRBJ2-1, is GAGVSQTPSNKVTEKGKYVELRCDPISGHTALYWYRQSLGQGPEFLIYFQGTGAADDSGLPNDRFFAVRPEGSVSTLKIQRTERGDSAVYLCASSFGTTGNEQFFGPGTRLTVL.

V is TRBV19 and J is TRBJ2-1; 12 nucleotides line up with TRBD1. Per the germline V gene, CDR1 is LNHDA and CDR2 is SQIVND (reference sequence). CDR3 length equals 15 residues. The J segment lost 7 bases and the V segment lost 5 bases, leaving 6 bases of the junction unmatched. The CDR3 sequence: CASSGTGGLGNEQFF. In nucleotides, the CDR3 is TGTGCCAGTAGTGGGACAGGGGGCCTAGGGAATGAGCAGTTCTTC. Complete variable domain (other parts from reference TRBV19 and TRBJ2-1): DGGITQSPKYLFRKEGQNVTLSCEQNLNHDAMYWYRQDPGQGLRLIYYSQIVNDFQKGDIAEGYSVSREKKESFPLTVTSAQKNPTAFYLCASSGTGGLGNEQFFGPGTRLTVL.